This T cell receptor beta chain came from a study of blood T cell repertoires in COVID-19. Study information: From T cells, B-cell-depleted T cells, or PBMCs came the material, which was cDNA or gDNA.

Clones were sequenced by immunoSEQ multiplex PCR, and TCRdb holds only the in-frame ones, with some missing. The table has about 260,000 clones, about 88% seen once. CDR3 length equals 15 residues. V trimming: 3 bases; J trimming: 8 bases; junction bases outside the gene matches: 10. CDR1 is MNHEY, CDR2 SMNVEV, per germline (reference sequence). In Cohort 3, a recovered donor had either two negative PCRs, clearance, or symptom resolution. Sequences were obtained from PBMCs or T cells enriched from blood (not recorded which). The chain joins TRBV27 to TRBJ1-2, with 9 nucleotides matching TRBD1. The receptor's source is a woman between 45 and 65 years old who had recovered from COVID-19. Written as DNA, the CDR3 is TGTGCCAGCAGTTTTGTGGACAGGGGATTTGGCGGCTACACCTTC. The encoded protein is CASSFVDRGFGGYTF.